The 25 T cell receptor beta chains presented below share a single source sample, sequenced in a study of Ad26.COV2.S vaccination and SARS-CoV-2 variants. Sequencing was performed with immunoSEQ multiplex PCR; in TCRdb, only in-frame clones are kept and a portion is missing. The data hold some 340,000 clones, with roughly 86% observed a single time. Sample treatment: some 19 received Ad26.COV2.S at low or high dose, single or two shots; 5 received placebo; per-sample allocation not given. Collection of samples fell on day 63 after the first vaccine or placebo injection. The source was peripheral blood, collected in a trial of Ad26.COV2.S vaccine versus placebo. The receptors shown here come from a person between 18 and 65 years old who received the Ad26.COV2.S COVID-19 vaccine or a placebo.

This clone came up a few times. The chain links TRBV6-2 or TRBV6-3 to TRBJ2-7, with 8 bases matching TRBD1. V lost 2 bases to trimming and J lost 2 bases; unmatched junction nucleotides: 17. CDR1 MNHEY and CDR2 SVGEGT come from the germline V gene. The CDR3 sequence is 19 residues long. The CDR3 nucleotides are TGTGCCAGCAGTTACGAATTTGGGTTTGGACAGGGCATGACCTACGAGCAGTACTTC. This translates into CASSYEFGFGQGMTYEQYF.

This chain links TRBV3-1 (or the pseudogene TRBV3-2) with TRBJ1-1, with a possible D match to TRBD1 (6 bases). V lost 3 bases and J lost 8, with 13 bases in between. This CDR3 region has 13 residues. The germline V gene has CDR1 LGHDT and CDR2 YNNKEL (reference sequence). CDR3 protein: CASSHTGNVEAFF. The CDR3 nucleotides read TGTGCCAGCAGCCACACAGGGAACGTAGAAGCTTTCTTT.

V and J are TRBV5-6 and TRBJ1-2; D unresolved. V lost 4 bases to trimming and J lost 8 bases, with 15 bases between them. Germline lookup yields CDR1 SGHDT and CDR2 YYEEEE. The CDR3 spans 13 residues. In DNA form, the CDR3 reads TGTGCCAGCAGCCCCCCCTGGGAAGGGGGCTACACCTTC. Protein product: CASSPPWEGGYTF.

V and J are TRBV10-2 and TRBJ2-3, with TRBD2 identical over 8 bases. CDR3 length equals 15 residues. V lost 5 bases, J lost 0 bases, and 4 bases stayed unmatched. Germline assignment: CDR1 WSHSY and CDR2 SAAADI. The CDR3 protein is CASSLKRGSTDTQYF. The CDR3 DNA reads TGCGCCAGCAGTCTGAAGCGGGGGAGCACAGATACGCAGTATTTT.

The chain has TRBV4-3 and TRBJ1-2, with D perhaps TRBD1 (6 bases). The CDR3 loop spans 15 amino acids. Trimming pared 0 bases from V and 4 bases from J, leaving 12 bases between. Germline loops: CDR1 LGHNA, CDR2 YSLEER. The CDR3 protein is CASSQDATGFYGYTF. CDR3 nucleotides: TGCGCCAGCAGCCAAGACGCGACAGGATTCTATGGCTACACCTTC.

V is TRBV5-4 and J is TRBJ1-2, with TRBD1 as a possible D gene (6 bases). Germline V gene data show CDR1 as SGHNT and CDR2 as YYREEE (reference sequence). The length of the CDR3 is 14 residues. V gave up 4 bases and J gave up 5 bases, with 15 bases separating them. CDR3 region: CASSLKTGNYGYTF. The CDR3 nucleotides are TGTGCCAGCAGCCTGAAAACAGGGAATTATGGCTACACCTTC.

This sequence joins TRBV12-5 and TRBJ2-5; 8 positions agree with TRBD1. Looked up from germline, CDR1 is LGHNT and CDR2 is FRNRAP. This CDR3 region has 15 residues. V gave up 1 base and J gave up 5 bases; unmatched junction bases: 6. The CDR3 DNA reads TGTGCTAGTGGTTTGGACGGGACAGGAGGGGAGACCCAGTACTTC. As protein: CASGLDGTGGETQYF.

J is TRBJ1-3 and V is TRBV9; maybe TRBD1 (5 bases). This CDR3 has 16 amino acids. The V gene's germline CDR1 is SGDLS and CDR2 YYNGEE. Trimming took 5 bases from V and 0 from J, leaving 15 bases between them. CDR3 residues: CASRAREGNSGNTIYF. DNA for the CDR3: TGTGCCAGCAGAGCCCGAGAGGGGAACTCTGGAAACACCATATATTTT.

The V call is TRBV5-6, the J call TRBJ1-3, with D unresolved. The germline V and J ends were trimmed by 4 bases and 4 bases, with 15 bases remaining between them. The CDR3 is 15 amino acids. Germline V gene sequence: CDR1 SGHDT, CDR2 YYEEEE. In DNA form, the CDR3 reads TGTGCCAGCAGCACCTACGGCCCGTTGGGAAACACCATATATTTT. Translated: CASSTYGPLGNTIYF. Variable domain in full (rest from reference TRBV5-6 and TRBJ1-3): DAGVTQSPTHLIKTRGQQVTLRCSPKSGHDTVSWYQQALGQGPQFIFQYYEEEERQRGNFPDRFSGHQFPNYSSELNVNALLLGDSALYLCASSTYGPLGNTIYFGEGSWLTVV.

V and J are TRBV28 and TRBJ2-7; D possibly matches TRBD1 or TRBD2 (5 bases each). The CDR3 sequence is 14 residues long. Trimming removed 5 bases at V and 3 bases at J, with 14 bases between. The germline CDR1 and CDR2 sequences are MDHEN and SYDVKM. The DNA of the CDR3 is TGTGCCAGCAGTGCCCTGGGACGGATCTACGAGCAGTACTTC. Translated, it gives CASSALGRIYEQYF.

V is TRBV30 and J is TRBJ1-5, with a tentative D call TRBD1 (5 bases). CDR3 length: 15 residues. CDR1 and CDR2 from the germline V gene are GTSNPN and SVGIG (reference sequence). Trimming took 0 bases from V and 5 from J, leaving 14 bases between them. The chain's CDR3 is CAWSVGSRGYQPQHF. The DNA of the CDR3 is TGTGCCTGGAGTGTAGGTTCGAGGGGATATCAGCCCCAGCATTTT.

V usage is TRBV3-1 (or the pseudogene TRBV3-2) and J usage is TRBJ2-3; the match to TRBD2 covers 14 bases. The junction had 6 bases not matched to a gene; V was cut back by 4 bases and J by 6 bases. The CDR3 spans 16 residues. Germline CDR1 LGHDT, CDR2 YNNKEL (reference sequence). CDR3: CASSPRLAGGMDTQYF. The CDR3 nucleotides are TGTGCCAGCAGCCCGCGACTAGCGGGGGGGATGGATACGCAGTATTTT.

The chain carries TRBV2 and TRBJ1-2, with D maybe TRBD1 (6 bases). This CDR3 has 17 amino acids. Germline loops: CDR1 SNHLY, CDR2 FYNNEI. The V and J ends lost 3 bases and 4 bases respectively, with 21 bases between them. The chain's CDR3 is CASSDPRNREMGYGYTF. Written as DNA, the CDR3 is TGTGCCAGCAGTGACCCCCGCAACAGGGAAATGGGCTATGGCTACACCTTC.

The chain joins TRBV12-3 or TRBV12-4 to TRBJ1-1, with unresolved D. V gave up 4 bases and J gave up 4 bases, with 7 bases separating them. The CDR3 extends over 12 amino acids. The CDR3, as DNA: TGTGCCAGCAGTTCACCGGGCACTGAAGCTTTCTTT. Its translation: CASSSPGTEAFF.

On this clone itself: The junction shows a germline mismatch at one end, possibly a read error. The chain employs TRBV7-7 and TRBJ2-5, with D perhaps given as TRBD1 or TRBD2 (5 bases each). The CDR3 runs to 16 residues. In germline, CDR1 is SSHAT, CDR2 FNYEAQ (reference sequence). The CDR3 DNA sequence: TGTGCTAGCAGCTTAGCGCCGGACATCTCGGGAGAGACCCAGTACTTC. This sequence encodes CASSLAPDISGETQYF.

The V call is TRBV11-2, the J call TRBJ1-1; D is uncertain. CDR1 and CDR2 from the germline V gene are SGHAT and FQNNGV. Trimming pared 1 base from V and 7 bases from J, leaving 7 bases between. The CDR3 has 12 residues. CDR3 in DNA: TGTGCCAGCAGCTTAGTGACCCTTGAAGCTTTCTTT. Its translation is CASSLVTLEAFF.

This chain links TRBV4-3 with TRBJ1-4; 7 nucleotides match TRBD1. This CDR3 contains 14 residues. Trimming at V came to 1 base and at J to 9 bases, leaving 5 bases not matched to a gene. Germline V gives CDR1 LGHNA, CDR2 YSLEER. The CDR3, as DNA: TGCGCCAGCAGCCAAGGGGACAGTCGCCAAAAACTGTTTTTT. This encodes CASSQGDSRQKLFF.

The chain carries TRBV7-8 and TRBJ1-1; D gene uncertain. Germline V gene data show CDR1 as SGHVS and CDR2 as FQNEAQ. V was cut by 1 base and J by 2 bases, with 14 bases left in between. The CDR3 runs to 16 residues. The CDR3 is CASSLGFSSENTEAFF. CDR3 nucleotide sequence: TGTGCCAGCAGCTTAGGTTTCTCTTCGGAAAACACTGAAGCTTTCTTT.

This clone was found once. The chain has TRBV6-1 and TRBJ1-3, with 8 bases identical to TRBD1. Trimming at V came to 0 bases and at J to 0 bases, leaving 10 bases not matched to a gene. The length of the CDR3 is 19 residues. The germline V gene encodes CDR1 MNHNS and CDR2 SASEGT. CDR3 sequence (DNA): TGTGCCAGCAGTGAAGCATGGGACAGGCTGCGCTTCTCTGGAAACACCATATATTTT. Its protein product is CASSEAWDRLRFSGNTIYF.

This chain joins TRBV7-9 and TRBJ1-4, with a possible D match to TRBD1 (5 bases). Trimming shortened V by 1 base and J by 0 bases, and 9 bases separated the two germline ends. The CDR3 runs 16 residues. Germline-derived CDR1 and CDR2 are SEHNR and FQNEAQ (reference sequence). CDR3 amino acids: CASSLGGPATNEKLFF. Here the CDR3 DNA reads TGTGCCAGCAGCTTAGGGGGCCCGGCAACTAATGAAAAACTGTTTTTT.

To note about this clone: Other DNA sequences in this sample translate to the same CDR3. The rearrangement joins TRBV5-1 to TRBJ1-3, with TRBD1 identical over 7 bases. The V gene end was trimmed by 0 bases and the J gene end by 4 bases; junction bases not matched to a gene: 4. Germline CDR1 and CDR2: SGHRS and YFSETQ. This CDR3 is built from 15 residues. The CDR3 coding sequence is TGCGCCAGCAGCTTGGGACAGGGCGGCGGAAACACCATATATTTT. Amino acids: CASSLGQGGGNTIYF.

The rearrangement links TRBV3-1 (or the pseudogene TRBV3-2) to TRBJ1-3; the D is unclear. The CDR3 has 11 residues. CDR1 LGHDT and CDR2 YNNKEL come from the germline V gene (reference sequence). Trimming cost V 3 bases and J 6 bases, with 3 bases left between them. The DNA for the CDR3 is TGTGCCAGCAGCCAGGAAAACACCATATATTTT. It is translated as CASSQENTIYF.

This chain links TRBV18 with TRBJ1-1; D is unclear. In germline, CDR1 is KGHSH, CDR2 LQKENI. This CDR3 has 14 amino acids. V lost 1 base, J lost 5 bases, and 11 bases lay in between. The CDR3: CASSPLLWGTEAFF. The CDR3, as DNA: TGTGCCAGCTCACCACTTCTGTGGGGTACTGAAGCTTTCTTT.

The rearrangement uses TRBV25-1 and TRBJ1-6; D unresolved. Germline-derived CDR1 and CDR2 are MGHDK and SYGVNS. V lost 5 bases and J lost 4, with 9 bases in between. The CDR3 runs 14 residues. The DNA of the CDR3 is TGTGCCAGCAGTTCCACCAGTTATAATTCACCCCTCCACTTT. This gives the protein CASSSTSYNSPLHF.

This CDR3 reads CASSYSGTGSSEAFF. The CDR3, as DNA: TGTGCCAGCAGTTACTCCGGGACAGGGAGTTCTGAAGCTTTCTTT. The chain combines TRBV6-6 with TRBJ1-1; 9 positions agree with TRBD1. The CDR3 loop spans 15 amino acids. Germline V gene data show CDR1 as MNHNY and CDR2 as SVGAGI (reference sequence). Losses at the gene ends were 0 bases for V and 6 bases for J; bases not matched to a gene: 5.